Listed here is a single TCR beta chain. Its antigen is undetermined. This same CDR3 is encoded by further DNA sequences in the sample. Samples came from healthy bone marrow donors. This entry belongs to a study of cytomegalovirus exposure and HLA in healthy donors. The study ran its PCR with 60 Vbeta and 13 Jbeta primers. TCRdb's copy holds only in-frame clones and misses some; the assay was immunoSEQ multiplex PCR. The data contain some 140,000 clones, about 77% of them seen just once; the ten biggest clones take up more than 0.95%. Findings and caveats of the study: Approximately 17,000 TCR beta sequences were associated with HLA alleles at 0.05 false discovery rate in a later analysis. An analysis done earlier found most TCR beta V segments productive about 87% or about 30% of the time.

Sequenced sample: PBMCs. This TCR was recovered from a man in his fifties in good health and CMV-seronegative.

The DNA of the CDR3 is TGTGCCAGCAGCTTAGTGCCCGGGACTAGCGGCCCCCAGTACTTC. This encodes CASSLVPGTSGPQYF. The chain couples TRBV7-2 to TRBJ2-7; 11 bases match TRBD2. Looked up from germline, CDR1 is SGHTA and CDR2 is FQGNSA. The CDR3 has 15 amino acids. V lost 1 base, J lost 10 bases, and 9 bases stayed unmatched.